The 25 T cell receptor beta chains given below trace back to one sample, sequenced in a study of radiotherapy plus CTLA-4 blockade in lung cancer. Only in-frame clones appear in the TCRdb table, and some are missing; sequencing was by immunoSEQ multiplex PCR. The profile shows just under 60,000 clones, over 65% of them singletons. The material sequenced was peripheral blood, taken from a patient treated with radiotherapy plus ipilimumab. Receptors were obtained from a human donor with non-small cell lung cancer who had a partial response to radiotherapy plus ipilimumab.

The chain is built from TRBV11-2 and TRBJ2-2, with TRBD2 matching over 8 bases. The CDR3 contains 19 residues. The germline V gene encodes CDR1 SGHAT and CDR2 FQNNGV. V shed 4 bases and J 9 bases; nucleotides not matched to a gene: 22. CDR3 bases: TGTGCCAGCAGCTCCTCATCCGGGGGGGTGGTAGCGGGGATCCGGGAGCTGTTTTTT. Translating gives CASSSSSGGVVAGIRELFF.

This sequence joins TRBV5-6 and TRBJ1-3; TRBD1 is a possible D gene (6 bases). The V gene lost 2 bases and the J gene lost 6 bases, with 9 bases spanning the gap. CDR1 is SGHDT, CDR2 YYEEEE, per germline. There are 13 residues in the CDR3. The CDR3 sequence is CASSFDRSNTIYF. DNA of the CDR3: TGTGCCAGCAGCTTCGACAGGTCAAACACCATATATTTT.

The chain has TRBV5-4 and TRBJ2-3, with 8 bases that match TRBD2. V shed 0 bases and J 1 base; nucleotides not matched to a gene: 10. The CDR3 runs 18 residues. CDR1 and CDR2 (germline): SGHNT, YYREEE (reference sequence). Written as DNA, the CDR3 is TGTGCCAGCAGCTTGGTAGGTTGGGGACTAGACCGCACAGATACGCAGTATTTT. It codes for CASSLVGWGLDRTDTQYF.

The chain uses TRBV27 and TRBJ2-2, with unresolved D. This CDR3 has 12 residues. With 2 bases removed from V and 6 bases from J, the gap between germline ends came to 4 bases. CDR1 is MNHEY and CDR2 is SMNVEV in the germline V gene (reference sequence). CDR3 protein: CASSLGSGELFF. As DNA, the CDR3 is TGTGCCAGCAGTTTAGGCTCCGGGGAGCTGTTTTTT.

The chain links TRBV6-5 to TRBJ1-5; D is uncertain. The CDR3 totals 12 residues. The germline V gene has CDR1 MNHEY and CDR2 SVGAGI. The V end lost 8 bases, the J end lost 2 bases, and 7 bases lay between the germline ends. CDR3 nucleotides: TGTGCCAGCGAGGCGGGCAATCAGCCCCAGCATTTT. Protein sequence: CASEAGNQPQHF.

This clone was seen a few times. The rearrangement joins TRBV5-4 to TRBJ2-3; 10 nucleotides match TRBD2. V shed 5 bases and J 6 bases; nucleotides not matched to a gene: 15. CDR3 length: 17 amino acids. The germline V gene encodes CDR1 SGHNT and CDR2 YYREEE (reference sequence). In nucleotides, the CDR3 is TGTGCCAGCAGTTGGGGGCTAAGCGGGGGGGCCGTGGATACGCAGTATTTT. Its translation is CASSWGLSGGAVDTQYF.

The chain joins TRBV5-6 to TRBJ1-1; the match to TRBD1 covers 9 bases. The germline CDR1 and CDR2 sequences are SGHDT and YYEEEE. The trim removed 2 bases at V and 4 bases at J, leaving 6 bases unmatched. The CDR3 has 15 residues. CDR3 nucleotides: TGTGCCAGCAGCTTCGGACAGGGGCTCGGCACTGAAGCTTTCTTT. Protein: CASSFGQGLGTEAFF.

CDR3 residues: CASSYATRRAEAFF. DNA of the CDR3: TGTGCCAGCAGTTACGCCACCCGGCGGGCCGAAGCTTTCTTT. The rearrangement uses TRBV11-2 and TRBJ1-1; D not certain. Germline assignment: CDR1 SGHAT and CDR2 FQNNGV. With 6 bases removed from V and 8 bases from J, the gap between germline ends came to 19 bases. The CDR3 runs to 14 residues.

A word on this clone: At one end the junction does not follow the germline gene, possibly because of a read error. This chain links TRBV2 with TRBJ2-3; 14 nucleotides align to TRBD2. The CDR3 contains 15 residues. The V gene's germline CDR1 is SNHLY and CDR2 FYNNEI. The CDR3 protein is CASSVGTSGGDRQYF. CDR3 coding DNA: TGTGCCAGCAGTGTCGGGACTAGCGGGGGCGATAGGCAGTATTTT.

The V and J genes are TRBV5-1 and TRBJ2-7; maybe TRBD2 (7 bases). This CDR3 contains 16 residues. Trimming removed 0 bases from V and 2 bases from J, with 15 bases in between. Germline CDR1 is SGHRS and CDR2 is YFSETQ. Here the CDR3 DNA reads TGCGCCAGCAGCTTGGATGGCGGGGGCACCCCCTACGAGCAGTACTTC. This sequence encodes CASSLDGGGTPYEQYF.

The V gene is TRBV5-1, the J gene TRBJ2-5; perhaps TRBD2 as D (6 bases). CDR1 and CDR2 (germline): SGHRS, YFSETQ. The V end lost 2 bases, the J end lost 4 bases, and 21 bases lay between the germline ends. This CDR3 has 17 residues. The CDR3 nucleotides read TGCGCCAGCAGCTTAACGTCCGGCAGGGAGGTCGTAGAGACCCAGTACTTC. Amino acids: CASSLTSGREVVETQYF.

This clone was observed a handful of times. The chain links TRBV28 to TRBJ1-6; D is perhaps TRBD1 (6 bases). Germline-derived CDR1 and CDR2 are MDHEN and SYDVKM. The CDR3 contains 14 residues. V was clipped by 4 bases and J by 4 bases, with 8 bases between them. CDR3 loop: CASSSDSYNSPLHF. The CDR3, as DNA: TGTGCCAGCAGTTCGGACAGTTATAATTCACCCCTCCACTTT.

In the case of this clone: This sample includes further DNA sequences coding for the same CDR3. This chain uses TRBV2 with TRBJ2-3; 7 bases agree with TRBD1. This CDR3 region has 14 residues. From germline, CDR1 is SNHLY and CDR2 FYNNEI. V was clipped by 10 bases and J by 1 base; unmatched bases: 8. The CDR3 coding sequence is TGTGCCATCAGGACAGGACAGGGCACAGATACGCAGTATTTT. It encodes CAIRTGQGTDTQYF. Variable domain in full (rest from reference TRBV2 and TRBJ2-3): EPEVTQTPSHQVTQMGQEVILRCVPISNHLYFYWYRQILGQKVEFLVSFYNNEISEKSEIFDDQFSVERPDGSNFTLKIRSTKLEDSAMYFCAIRTGQGTDTQYFGPGTRLTVL.

The chain carries TRBV5-1 and TRBJ1-4; 8 bases map to TRBD1. V gave up 0 bases and J gave up 8 bases; unmatched junction bases: 3. The CDR3 loop spans 14 amino acids. Per germline, CDR1 SGHRS and CDR2 YFSETQ. The CDR3 loop reads CASSLGQGYEKLFF. DNA for the CDR3: TGCGCCAGCAGCTTGGGACAGGGGTACGAAAAACTGTTTTTT.

The chain joins TRBV7-2 to TRBJ2-3; TRBD1 matches at 7 bases. The V gene's germline CDR1 is SGHTA and CDR2 FQGNSA. V was pared by 5 bases and J by 1 base, with 6 bases of the junction left unmatched. This CDR3 region has 15 residues. As DNA, the CDR3 is TGTGCCAGCAGCCGCTCAGGGGGTGGCACAGATACGCAGTATTTT. Protein sequence: CASSRSGGGTDTQYF.

As for this clone: The sample carries other DNA sequences with the same CDR3. The CDR3 sequence is CASTPSAQGNLDGYTF. In DNA form, the CDR3 reads TGTGCCAGCACCCCCAGCGCGCAGGGGAATTTAGATGGCTACACCTTC. The chain links TRBV6-6 to TRBJ1-2, with D possibly TRBD1 on 6 matching bases. V dropped 7 bases and J dropped 6 bases, with 24 bases sitting between them. This CDR3 region has 16 residues. Germline V gene data show CDR1 as MNHNY and CDR2 as SVGAGI (reference sequence).

The V gene is TRBV27, the J gene TRBJ1-6, with TRBD1 matching 8 bases. The CDR3 has 15 residues. V lost 8 bases to trimming and J lost 3 bases; unmatched junction nucleotides: 6. From germline, CDR1 is MNHEY and CDR2 SMNVEV (reference sequence). CDR3 residues: CASRRTGRYNSPLHF. The CDR3 coding sequence is TGTGCCAGCCGCCGGACAGGGCGCTATAATTCACCCCTCCACTTT.

The chain is built from TRBV6-6 and TRBJ2-1, with 8 bases fitting TRBD1. Germline V lookup: CDR1 MNHNY, CDR2 SVGAGI (reference sequence). J was trimmed by 1 base and V by 6 bases; bases with no gene match: 2. The CDR3 length is 14 residues. CDR3 region: CASSDRGSYNEQFF. CDR3 coding DNA: TGTGCCAGCAGCGACAGGGGATCCTACAATGAGCAGTTCTTC.

This clone showed up just a few times. The CDR3, as DNA: TGCGCCAGCAGCTTGGCCATATCCTCGCTAGCGGGGGGGCTAGCCAAAAACATTCAGTACTTC. Its translation is CASSLAISSLAGGLAKNIQYF. The gene calls are TRBV5-1 and TRBJ2-4; 12 bases match TRBD2. In germline, CDR1 is SGHRS, CDR2 YFSETQ. Losses at the gene ends were 0 bases for V and 0 bases for J; bases not matched to a gene: 13. The CDR3 contains 21 residues.

The V and J genes are TRBV9 and TRBJ2-7; 7 nucleotides line up with TRBD1. Germline lookup yields CDR1 SGDLS and CDR2 YYNGEE. Trimming took 3 bases from V and 1 from J; bases not matched to a gene: 4. The CDR3 extends over 14 amino acids. The CDR3 region has the DNA TGTGCCAGCAGCGGGACAGGATGGTCCTACGAGCAGTACTTC. Its translation: CASSGTGWSYEQYF.

The chain carries TRBV5-1 and TRBJ1-6; TRBD1 matches 8 bases. This CDR3 has 14 amino acids. V lost 4 bases to trimming and J lost 7 bases; unmatched junction nucleotides: 4. CDR1 is SGHRS and CDR2 is YFSETQ in the germline V gene. CDR3 amino acids: CASSGGTGNSPLHF. Written as DNA, the CDR3 is TGCGCCAGCAGCGGCGGGACAGGCAATTCACCCCTCCACTTT.

In nucleotides, the CDR3 is TGTGCCAGCAGTTATTCCCTTGGCCGGGAGCTGTTTTTT. As protein: CASSYSLGRELFF. The chain carries TRBV6-5 and TRBJ2-2; no reliable D call. The CDR3 is made up of 13 amino acids. Germline-derived CDR1 and CDR2 are MNHEY and SVGAGI. The V end was cut by 3 bases, the J end by 9 bases, with 11 bases between.

This clone occurred a few times. The chain joins TRBV5-6 to TRBJ2-7; TRBD1 aligns across 7 bases. The CDR3 totals 15 residues. Trimming cost V 0 bases and J 3 bases; bases outside gene matches: 6. Germline V gene sequence: CDR1 SGHDT, CDR2 YYEEEE. The CDR3 region has the DNA TGTGCCAGCAGCTTGGCCGTTACAGGGGACTACGAGCAGTACTTC. As protein: CASSLAVTGDYEQYF.

The rearrangement joins TRBV29-1 to TRBJ1-2, with a weak D call TRBD1 (6 bases). V was pared by 3 bases and J by 6 bases, with 17 bases between. The CDR3 runs to 14 residues. Germline CDR1 is SQVTM and CDR2 is ANQGSEA. CDR3 nucleotide sequence: TGCAGCGTTGACCCAGAGTGGGGGGGCCATGGCTACACCTTC. It encodes CSVDPEWGGHGYTF.

V is TRBV6-5 and J is TRBJ2-1; 12 bases are a match to TRBD1. The CDR3 loop spans 16 amino acids. Germline V gene sequence: CDR1 MNHEY, CDR2 SVGAGI. Losses at the gene ends were 4 bases for V and 6 bases for J; bases not matched to a gene: 7. Here the CDR3 reads CASSFYPGQGANEQFF. In DNA form, the CDR3 reads TGTGCCAGCAGTTTCTACCCGGGACAGGGGGCCAATGAGCAGTTCTTC.